This T cell receptor (beta chain) was identified during a study of technical replicates of blood from a handful of donors. The germline V gene has CDR1 MNHEY and CDR2 SMNVEV (reference sequence). V was clipped by 9 bases and J by 3 bases, with 15 bases between them. CDR3 length: 13 amino acids. Profiled with immunoSEQ multiplex PCR; TCRdb holds only in-frame clones, not every one. The table records 60,000 to 80,000 clones, more than 85% of them present only once. This clone was seen only a few times. This chain uses TRBV27 with TRBJ2-7; D is perhaps TRBD2 (7 bases). The clonotype comes from a human donor in good health. Some clones in this sample may be carry-over from other donors' samples. Sequencing input: PBMCs. CDR3 sequence reads: CASAYGGRYEQYF. CDR3 nucleotides: TGTGCCAGTGCGTACGGGGGGCGCTACGAGCAGTACTTC.